Below are 23 T cell receptor beta chains sequenced from a single sample in a study of cytomegalovirus exposure and HLA in healthy donors. The PCR used 60 Vbeta and 13 Jbeta primers. The method was immunoSEQ multiplex PCR; TCRdb's version includes in-frame clones alone and lacks a portion of them. The repertoire consists of approximately 190,000 clones, with about 77% occurring once and the leading ten covering around 2.2%. The sequencing sample was made of PBMCs. Source of these receptors: a woman in her 30s in good health and CMV-seropositive.

The table lists this clone with a few counts. The V and J genes are TRBV18 and TRBJ2-7; TRBD1 matches 7 bases. The length of the CDR3 is 14 residues. CDR1 and CDR2 from the germline V gene are KGHSH and LQKENI. Trimming cost V 3 bases and J 2 bases; bases outside gene matches: 4. The CDR3 loop reads CASSPPGQTYEQYF. The CDR3 DNA follows: TGTGCCAGCTCACCCCCGGGACAGACCTACGAGCAGTACTTC.

This clone was seen a single time. The CDR3 protein is CASSPRTGGTGELFF. For the CDR3, the DNA is TGTGCCAGCAGCCCAAGGACAGGGGGCACCGGGGAGCTGTTTTTT. The chain couples TRBV7-2 to TRBJ2-2, with 10 bases that match TRBD1. This CDR3 has 15 residues. Trimming at V came to 5 bases and at J to 4 bases, leaving 4 bases not matched to a gene. CDR1 is SGHTA and CDR2 is FQGNSA in the germline V gene.

The chain joins TRBV7-2 to TRBJ2-7; 7 bases line up with TRBD2. This CDR3 region has 14 residues. CDR1 SGHTA and CDR2 FQGNSA come from the germline V gene. After removal of 4 bases from V and 6 bases from J, the junction contained 9 bases not matched to a gene. The CDR3 bases are TGTGCCAGCAGCTCCAAGCGGGAATCTACCGAGCAGTACTTC. The encoded protein is CASSSKRESTEQYF.

The CDR3 coding sequence is TGTGCCAGCAGCCTAATGGGGAGGAACACTGAAGCTTTCTTT. Its protein product is CASSLMGRNTEAFF. The chain has TRBV11-2 and TRBJ1-1; D ambiguous. V lost 5 bases, J lost 1 base, and 11 bases lay in between. CDR3 size: 14 residues. Germline V gene lookup returns CDR1 SGHAT and CDR2 FQNNGV.

V is TRBV2 and J is TRBJ1-1, with TRBD1 matching over 8 bases. V shed 3 bases, J shed 6 bases, and the junction held 6 bases outside the gene matches. The CDR3 is made up of 14 amino acids. Germline loops: CDR1 SNHLY, CDR2 FYNNEI. The CDR3 spells CASSDGQGSSEAFF. In nucleotides, the CDR3 is TGTGCCAGCAGTGATGGACAGGGTTCATCTGAAGCTTTCTTT.

CDR3 region: CASSANYGYTF. Here the CDR3 DNA reads TGTGCCAGCAGCGCGAACTATGGCTACACCTTC. V and J are TRBV9 and TRBJ1-2; D unclear. The CDR3 loop spans 11 amino acids. CDR1 and CDR2 (germline): SGDLS, YYNGEE. V was pared by 3 bases and J by 2 bases, with 2 bases between.

The chain is built from TRBV28 and TRBJ2-7, with 12 bases lining up with TRBD2. The CDR3 length is 16 residues. The germline V gene has CDR1 MDHEN and CDR2 SYDVKM. With V trimmed by 5 bases and J by 11 bases, 16 bases remained unmatched. Here the CDR3 reads CASSPIGRLAGEGKYF. The CDR3 nucleotides read TGTGCCAGCAGTCCAATTGGTCGACTAGCGGGAGAAGGGAAGTACTTC.

The CDR3 sequence is CASSSRLRRNTEAFF. The CDR3 region has the DNA TGTGCCAGTAGCTCCCGGCTGAGGAGGAACACTGAAGCTTTCTTT. The chain has TRBV19 and TRBJ1-1; D unclear. The germline V gene encodes CDR1 LNHDA and CDR2 SQIVND (reference sequence). CDR3 length: 15 residues. Trimming left V 6 bases short and J 1 base short, with 15 bases between.

This chain links TRBV4-2 with TRBJ2-1; 12 nucleotides align to TRBD2. The CDR3 loop spans 18 amino acids. CDR1 is LGHNA and CDR2 is YNFKEQ in the germline V gene. V shed 1 base and J 3 bases; nucleotides not matched to a gene: 7. As DNA, the CDR3 is TGTGCCAGCAGCCAAGTTTCGCTAGCGGGGGGGGACTACAATGAGCAGTTCTTC. Translated, it gives CASSQVSLAGGDYNEQFF.

This clone was counted only a few times. The chain uses TRBV4-1 and TRBJ1-1, with a possible D match to TRBD1 (5 bases). V lost 0 bases and J lost 2, with 13 bases in between. The germline V gene encodes CDR1 MGHRA and CDR2 YSYEKL. CDR3 size: 16 residues. In DNA form, the CDR3 reads TGCGCCAGCAGCCAAGACCGGTTAAGGGGAAACACTGAAGCTTTCTTT. This translates into CASSQDRLRGNTEAFF.

The gene calls are TRBV11-2 and TRBJ1-1, with 7 bases matching TRBD1. This CDR3 region has 13 residues. From germline, CDR1 is SGHAT and CDR2 FQNNGV. Trimming removed 5 bases from V and 8 bases from J; junction bases left unmatched: 8. CDR3 bases: TGTGCCAGCAGCCACAGGCGCAGGGGGGAAGCTTTCTTT. Protein sequence: CASSHRRRGEAFF.

The J gene is TRBJ2-7, the V gene TRBV6-5, with D perhaps TRBD2 (6 bases). Germline CDR1 is MNHEY and CDR2 is SVGAGI. Trimming removed 6 bases from V and 2 bases from J, with 14 bases in between. This CDR3 is 14 amino acids long. The CDR3 spells CASRGTAGTYEQYF. CDR3 bases: TGTGCCAGCAGGGGAACGGCGGGAACCTACGAGCAGTACTTC.

CDR3 protein: CASSVGQGLGNTEAFF. The CDR3 bases are TGTGCCAGCAGCGTTGGACAGGGATTGGGGAACACTGAAGCTTTCTTT. V usage is TRBV7-8 and J usage is TRBJ1-1, with 8 bases fitting TRBD1. J lost 1 base, V lost 5 bases, and 9 bases had no gene match. This CDR3 has 16 residues. The germline V gene has CDR1 SGHVS and CDR2 FQNEAQ.

The chain employs TRBV6-6 and TRBJ1-2, with 8 bases identical to TRBD1. Losses at the gene ends were 4 bases for V and 6 bases for J; bases not matched to a gene: 10. Germline V gene data show CDR1 as MNHNY and CDR2 as SVGAGI (reference sequence). CDR3 length: 15 residues. CDR3 residues: CASSSHGQGADGYTF. The CDR3 DNA reads as TGTGCCAGCAGTTCACACGGACAGGGCGCGGATGGCTACACCTTC.

The chain carries TRBV7-9 and TRBJ1-1; 9 bases align to TRBD1. Looked up from germline, CDR1 is SEHNR and CDR2 is FQNEAQ (reference sequence). J was trimmed by 5 bases and V by 5 bases; bases with no gene match: 6. The CDR3 consists of 14 residues. The CDR3 nucleotides read TGTGCCAGCAGCCAGGGACAGGGAGAGACTGAAGCTTTCTTT. Its translation is CASSQGQGETEAFF.

The chain combines TRBV18 with TRBJ1-4, with TRBD1 as a possible D gene (5 bases). This CDR3 region has 15 residues. V lost 3 bases and J lost 6, with 14 bases in between. Looked up from germline, CDR1 is KGHSH and CDR2 is LQKENI. The CDR3 here is CASSPLGDGYEKLFF. Written as DNA, the CDR3 is TGTGCCAGCTCACCGTTAGGGGATGGTTATGAAAAACTGTTTTTT.

The J gene is TRBJ2-1, the V gene TRBV11-2; D uncertain. CDR3 length equals 13 residues. Trimming cost V 5 bases and J 8 bases, with 13 bases left between them. From germline, CDR1 is SGHAT and CDR2 FQNNGV. This CDR3 reads CASSVTLPHEQFF. The CDR3 DNA is TGTGCCAGCAGCGTGACACTCCCCCATGAGCAGTTCTTC.

This clone has just a few counts. This same CDR3 is encoded by further DNA sequences in the sample. The chain couples TRBV5-6 to TRBJ1-5; no definite D call. Germline lookup yields CDR1 SGHDT and CDR2 YYEEEE. This CDR3 spans 17 amino acids. The ends were cut back, 0 bases at V and 1 base at J, with 14 bases in the middle. CDR3 in amino acids: CASSLGPLDWSNQPQHF. The DNA for the CDR3 is TGTGCCAGCAGCTTGGGGCCCCTAGACTGGAGCAATCAGCCCCAGCATTTT.

This clone was detected once. The chain recombines TRBV9 with TRBJ1-1, with D perhaps TRBD1 (6 bases). Trimming shortened V by 5 bases and J by 5 bases, and 28 bases separated the two germline ends. Germline V gene data show CDR1 as SGDLS and CDR2 as YYNGEE. The CDR3 length is 18 residues. CDR3 residues: CASSPKEGGALGYTEAFF. In DNA form, the CDR3 reads TGTGCCAGCAGTCCTAAAGAGGGGGGGGCGCTGGGTTATACTGAAGCTTTCTTT.

The CDR3 sequence: CASRALEGADTQYF. The CDR3 coding sequence is TGTGCCAGCAGGGCCCTCGAAGGGGCAGATACGCAGTATTTT. The rearrangement uses TRBV6-5 and TRBJ2-3, with a weak D call TRBD1 (5 bases). CDR1 is MNHEY, CDR2 SVGAGI, per germline. The CDR3 runs 14 residues. V gave up 6 bases and J gave up 4 bases, with 14 bases separating them.

This clone has a single count. This chain uses TRBV15 with TRBJ2-7, with D maybe TRBD2 (5 bases). V was shortened by 3 bases and J by 2 bases, with 14 bases between the two germline ends. The CDR3 contains 15 residues. CDR1 is LNHNV and CDR2 is YYDKDF in the germline V gene (reference sequence). The CDR3 nucleotides are TGTGCCACCAGCAGGCAGCGGTCGTCGGCCTACGAGCAGTACTTC. It is translated as CATSRQRSSAYEQYF.

The chain joins TRBV5-1 to TRBJ2-5, with TRBD1 matching over 7 bases. Per germline, CDR1 SGHRS and CDR2 YFSETQ. The ends lost 2 bases at V and 1 base at J; junction bases unmatched: 2. This CDR3 contains 14 residues. The CDR3 coding sequence is TGCGCCAGCAGCTTACAGGGGACCCAAGAGACCCAGTACTTC. It encodes CASSLQGTQETQYF.

A note on this clone: Distinct nucleotide sequences in the sample also encode this CDR3. V is TRBV18 and J is TRBJ2-5; 8 nucleotides agree with TRBD1. V shed 6 bases, J shed 0 bases, and the junction held 3 bases outside the gene matches. There are 14 residues in the CDR3. Germline V gives CDR1 KGHSH, CDR2 LQKENI. The CDR3 protein is CASSPTGDQETQYF. In DNA form, the CDR3 reads TGTGCCAGCTCGCCGACAGGGGACCAAGAGACCCAGTACTTC. Full variable domain (missing parts from reference TRBV18 and TRBJ2-5): NAGVMQNPRHLVRRRGQEARLRCSPMKGHSHVYWYRQLPEEGLKFMVYLQKENIIDESGMPKERFSAEFPKEGPSILRIQQVVRGDSAAYFCASSPTGDQETQYFGPGTRLLVL.